This is a list of T cell receptor beta chains from one sample in a study of CD8 T cells in ankylosing spondylitis. TCRdb redid the calling of the 5' RACE reads with MiXCR, one entry per CDR3 protein. Here the sample spans about 150,000 distinct CDR3 sequences, about an eighth being singletons. The sample comprised blood, either unsorted or a sorted T cell fraction (not recorded which). The receptor source for this set is a female donor with ankylosing spondylitis or in good health (not recorded which). The CDR3 runs from the conserved cysteine through the conserved F or W. The D gene is left open where the match is weak. Only part of the rows carry a size: once, few, many, or a class if the clone is expanded.

v_call: TRBV7-9; d_call: TRBD2; clone_size: .; j_call: TRBJ2-1; cdr3_nt: TGTGCCAGCAGCACAGGGCTAGCGGGGGGGTATGAGCAGTTCTTC; cdr3_aa: CASSTGLAGGYEQFF
v_call: TRBV7-2; d_call: .; clone_size: many; j_call: TRBJ1-2; cdr3_nt: TGTGCCAGCAGCTTCGGAGCGGGGGGCTATGGCTACACCTTC; cdr3_aa: CASSFGAGGYGYTF
v_call: TRBV10-3; d_call: .; clone_size: .; j_call: TRBJ2-3; cdr3_nt: TGTGCCTTCAGGGGGGGACTAAACACAGATACGCAGTATTTT; cdr3_aa: CAFRGGLNTDTQYF
v_call: TRBV2; d_call: TRBD2; clone_size: few; j_call: TRBJ2-1; cdr3_nt: TGTGCCAGCAGTGACGGCGGGGGCTACAATGAGCAGTTCTTC; cdr3_aa: CASSDGGGYNEQFF
v_call: TRBV18; d_call: .; clone_size: few; j_call: TRBJ2-1; cdr3_nt: TGTGCCAGCTCACCAATGTTACGGGAGCAGTTCTTC; cdr3_aa: CASSPMLREQFF
v_call: TRBV5-1; d_call: .; clone_size: many; j_call: TRBJ1-1; cdr3_nt: TGCGCCAGCAGCTATCAGGGGTACACTGAAGCTTTCTTT; cdr3_aa: CASSYQGYTEAFF
v_call: TRBV5-1; d_call: .; clone_size: few; j_call: TRBJ2-7; cdr3_nt: TGCGCCAGCATGGAGGGGACAGTCTCCTACGAGCAGTACTTC; cdr3_aa: CASMEGTVSYEQYF
v_call: TRBV5-1; d_call: TRBD1; clone_size: many; j_call: TRBJ2-1; cdr3_nt: TGCGCCAGCAGCCTCAGACAGGGGGAGTATGAGCAGTTCTTC; cdr3_aa: CASSLRQGEYEQFF
v_call: TRBV7-2; d_call: .; clone_size: many; j_call: TRBJ2-7; cdr3_nt: TGTGCCAGCAGCTTAGTTCGCGAGCAGTACTTC; cdr3_aa: CASSLVREQYF
v_call: TRBV5-5; d_call: .; clone_size: many; j_call: TRBJ2-3; cdr3_nt: TGTGCCAGCTGGTCTGAGCAGGGCGCAGATACGCAGTATTTT; cdr3_aa: CASWSEQGADTQYF
v_call: TRBV29-1; d_call: .; clone_size: few; j_call: TRBJ2-5; cdr3_nt: TGCAGCGTTGACGGCAGGGAGTGGGAGACCCAGTACTTC; cdr3_aa: CSVDGREWETQYF
v_call: TRBV6-1; d_call: .; clone_size: many; j_call: TRBJ1-1; cdr3_nt: TGTGCCAGCAGCAACCGGGCTATCGAAGGCACTGAAGCTTTCTTT; cdr3_aa: CASSNRAIEGTEAFF
v_call: TRBV23-1; d_call: TRBD1; clone_size: few; j_call: TRBJ1-5; cdr3_nt: TGCGCCAGGTTCCCGGGACAGGGGGGTCAGCCCCAGCATTTT; cdr3_aa: CARFPGQGGQPQHF
v_call: TRBV12-3/TRBV12-4; d_call: .; clone_size: many; j_call: TRBJ1-1; cdr3_nt: TGTGCCAGCAGTTTCCAACTGATGAACACTGAAGCTTTCTTT; cdr3_aa: CASSFQLMNTEAFF
v_call: TRBV29-1; d_call: .; clone_size: many; j_call: TRBJ2-7; cdr3_nt: TGCAGCGTGCTCCACTACGAGCAGTACTTC; cdr3_aa: CSVLHYEQYF
v_call: TRBV20-1; d_call: TRBD2; clone_size: many; j_call: TRBJ2-1; cdr3_nt: TGCAGTGCTGAACGACTAGCTATCTACAATGAGCAGTTCTTC; cdr3_aa: CSAERLAIYNEQFF
v_call: TRBV7-9; d_call: TRBD1; clone_size: many; j_call: TRBJ1-5; cdr3_nt: TGTGCCAGCAGCTTAGGACAGGGAGGACAGCCCCAGCATTTT; cdr3_aa: CASSLGQGGQPQHF
v_call: TRBV29-1; d_call: TRBD2; clone_size: many; j_call: TRBJ2-7; cdr3_nt: TGCAGCGTCCAACTAGCGACAATCGGGGTGTACGAGCAGTACTTC; cdr3_aa: CSVQLATIGVYEQYF
v_call: TRBV12-3/TRBV12-4; d_call: .; clone_size: .; j_call: TRBJ2-6; cdr3_nt: TGTGCCAGCAGTCGGGGTTCTGGGGCCAACGTCCTGACTTTC; cdr3_aa: CASSRGSGANVLTF
v_call: TRBV3-1; d_call: .; clone_size: many; j_call: TRBJ2-3; cdr3_nt: TGTGCCAGCAGCCAAAGCTCCTATACGCAGTATTTT; cdr3_aa: CASSQSSYTQYF
v_call: TRBV29-1; d_call: .; clone_size: many; j_call: TRBJ1-1; cdr3_nt: TGCAGCGTCGCTGGACAGTTCATGAACACTGAAGCTTTCTTT; cdr3_aa: CSVAGQFMNTEAFF
v_call: TRBV11-2; d_call: .; clone_size: .; j_call: TRBJ2-7; cdr3_nt: TGTGCCAGCAGCTTAGAAGGTGGCGGGTGGGTCGAGCAGTACTTC; cdr3_aa: CASSLEGGGWVEQYF